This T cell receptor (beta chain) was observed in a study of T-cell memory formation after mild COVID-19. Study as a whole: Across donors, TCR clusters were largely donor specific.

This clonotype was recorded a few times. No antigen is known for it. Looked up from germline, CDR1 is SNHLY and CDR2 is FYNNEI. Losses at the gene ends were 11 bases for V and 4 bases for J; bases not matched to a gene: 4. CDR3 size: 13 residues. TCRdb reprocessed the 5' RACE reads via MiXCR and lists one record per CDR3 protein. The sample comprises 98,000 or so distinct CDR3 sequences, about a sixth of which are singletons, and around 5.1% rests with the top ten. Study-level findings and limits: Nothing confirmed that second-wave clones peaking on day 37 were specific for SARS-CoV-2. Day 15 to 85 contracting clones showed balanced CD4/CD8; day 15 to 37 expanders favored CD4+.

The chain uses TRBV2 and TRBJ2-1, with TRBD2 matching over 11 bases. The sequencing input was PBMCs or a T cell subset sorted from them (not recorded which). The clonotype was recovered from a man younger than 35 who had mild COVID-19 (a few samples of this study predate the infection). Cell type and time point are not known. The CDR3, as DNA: TGTGCCGGAACTAGCGGGGGATACAATGAGCAGTTCTTC. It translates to CAGTSGGYNEQFF.